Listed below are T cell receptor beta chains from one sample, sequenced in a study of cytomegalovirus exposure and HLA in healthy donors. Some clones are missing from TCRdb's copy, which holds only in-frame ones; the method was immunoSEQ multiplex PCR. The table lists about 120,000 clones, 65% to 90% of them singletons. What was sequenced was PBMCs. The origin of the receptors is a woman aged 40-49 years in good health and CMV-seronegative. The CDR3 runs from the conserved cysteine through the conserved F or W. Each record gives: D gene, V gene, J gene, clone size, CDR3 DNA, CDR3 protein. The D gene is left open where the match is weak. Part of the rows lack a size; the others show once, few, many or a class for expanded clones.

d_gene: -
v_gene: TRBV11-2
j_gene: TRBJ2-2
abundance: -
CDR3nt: TGTGCCAGCAGCTCATCCCGTCATCGCAGTAACACCGGGGAGCTGTTTTTT
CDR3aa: CASSSSRHRSNTGELFF

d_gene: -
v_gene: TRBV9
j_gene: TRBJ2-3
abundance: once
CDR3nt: TGTGCCAGCAGCGTTCGGGGTGCGGCTATCCGGGACACAGATACGCAGTATTTT
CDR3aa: CASSVRGAAIRDTDTQYF

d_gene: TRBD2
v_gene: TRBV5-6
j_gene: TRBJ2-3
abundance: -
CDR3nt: TGTGCCAGCAGCTTGATTGGACTAGCGGGGCGCACCCTCACAGATACGCAGTATTTT
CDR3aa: CASSLIGLAGRTLTDTQYF

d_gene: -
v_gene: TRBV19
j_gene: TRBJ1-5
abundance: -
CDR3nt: TGTGCCAGTGCTATTCCAGGGATTTCACAGCCCCAGCATTTT
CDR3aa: CASAIPGISQPQHF

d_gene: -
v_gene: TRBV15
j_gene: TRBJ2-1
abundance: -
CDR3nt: TGTGCCACCAGCAGAGATCGGGATAGCTCCTACAATGAGCAGTTCTTC
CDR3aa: CATSRDRDSSYNEQFF

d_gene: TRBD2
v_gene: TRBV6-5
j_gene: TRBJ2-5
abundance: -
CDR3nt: TGTGCCAGCAGTTACCGGCTAGCGGGAGGGGGGGAGACCCAGTACTTC
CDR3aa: CASSYRLAGGGETQYF

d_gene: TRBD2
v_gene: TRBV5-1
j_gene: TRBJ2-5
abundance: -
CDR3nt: TGCGCCAGCAGCTTTGGGACTAGCGGGAGGACGAAGACCCAGTACTTC
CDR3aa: CASSFGTSGRTKTQYF

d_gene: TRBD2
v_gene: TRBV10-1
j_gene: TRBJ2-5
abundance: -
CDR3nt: TGCGCCAGCAAACGACTAGCGGGAATTGGAGGAGAGACCCAGTACTTC
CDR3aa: CASKRLAGIGGETQYF

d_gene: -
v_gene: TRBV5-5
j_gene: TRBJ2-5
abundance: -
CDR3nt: TGTGCCAGCAGCTTTAGCAGGGGCAGGGAGACCCAGTACTTC
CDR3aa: CASSFSRGRETQYF

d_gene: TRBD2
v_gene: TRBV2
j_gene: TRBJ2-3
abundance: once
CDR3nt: TGTGCCAGCAGACTAGCGGGGGGGCCGCGGCCAGATACGCAGTATTTT
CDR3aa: CASRLAGGPRPDTQYF

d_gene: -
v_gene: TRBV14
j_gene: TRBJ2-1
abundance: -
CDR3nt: TGTGCCAGCAGCCAAGGTCAGGGGAAGTCCTACAATGAGCAGTTCTTC
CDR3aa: CASSQGQGKSYNEQFF

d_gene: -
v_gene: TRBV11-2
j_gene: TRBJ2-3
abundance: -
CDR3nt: TGTGCCAGCAGCTTAAATAGGGGCTCGGATACGCAGTATTTT
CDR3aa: CASSLNRGSDTQYF

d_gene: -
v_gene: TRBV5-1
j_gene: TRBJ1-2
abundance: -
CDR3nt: TGCGCCAGCAGCTACGGGGGGCAAAACTATGGCTACACCTTC
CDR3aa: CASSYGGQNYGYTF

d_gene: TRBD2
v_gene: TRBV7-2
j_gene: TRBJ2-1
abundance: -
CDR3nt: TGTGCCAGCAGCCGTTCTAGCGGGGGTTCCTACAATGAGCAGTTCTTC
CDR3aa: CASSRSSGGSYNEQFF

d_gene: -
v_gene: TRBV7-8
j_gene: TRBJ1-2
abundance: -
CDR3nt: TGTGCCAGCAGCAACACGCGAAGGGGCATAGGGAACTATGGCTACACCTTC
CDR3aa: CASSNTRRGIGNYGYTF

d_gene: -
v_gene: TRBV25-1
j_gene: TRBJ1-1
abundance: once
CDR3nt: TGTGCCAGCAGTGAATATCGGACAGCTGAAGCTTTCTTT
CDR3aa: CASSEYRTAEAFF

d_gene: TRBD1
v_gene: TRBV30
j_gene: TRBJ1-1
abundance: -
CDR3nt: TGTGCCTGGAGTACAAAGGGACAGATGAACACTGAAGCTTTCTTT
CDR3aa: CAWSTKGQMNTEAFF

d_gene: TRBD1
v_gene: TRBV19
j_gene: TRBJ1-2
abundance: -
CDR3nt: TGTGCCAGTAGTATAGACGGACAGGGGGCTGTGCTTGGCTACACCTTC
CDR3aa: CASSIDGQGAVLGYTF

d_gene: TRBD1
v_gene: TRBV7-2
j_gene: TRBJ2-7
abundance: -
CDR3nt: TGTGCCAGCAGCTCGTGGACAGGGAAGAACGAGCAGTACTTC
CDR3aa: CASSSWTGKNEQYF

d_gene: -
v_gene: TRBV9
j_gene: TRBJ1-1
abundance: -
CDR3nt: TGTGCCAGCAGCGTAGTCTCCTCCGGGGGGACTGGGGGAGCTTTCTTT
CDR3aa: CASSVVSSGGTGGAFF

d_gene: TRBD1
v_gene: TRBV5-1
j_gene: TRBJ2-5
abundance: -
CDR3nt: TGCGCCAGCAGCAGGGGGACAGGGCTGCAAGAGACCCAGTACTTC
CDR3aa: CASSRGTGLQETQYF

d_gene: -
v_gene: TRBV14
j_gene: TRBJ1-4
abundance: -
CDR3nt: TGTGCCAGCACCACCGGACAGATTGGTGAAAAACTGTTTTTT
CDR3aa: CASTTGQIGEKLFF

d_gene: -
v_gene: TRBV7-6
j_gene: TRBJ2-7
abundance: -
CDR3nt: TGTGCCAGCAGTTTTACTGGCTCCTACGAGCAGTACTTC
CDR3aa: CASSFTGSYEQYF

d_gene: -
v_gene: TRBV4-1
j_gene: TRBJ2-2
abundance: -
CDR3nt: TGCGCCAGCAGCTCTCGTTGGCGACACACGAACACCGGGGAGCTGTTTTTT
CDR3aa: CASSSRWRHTNTGELFF

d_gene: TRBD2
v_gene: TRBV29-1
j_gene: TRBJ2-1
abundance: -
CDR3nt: TGCAGCGTTGAAAGAGGACTAGCGATAGATGAGCAGTTCTTC
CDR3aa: CSVERGLAIDEQFF

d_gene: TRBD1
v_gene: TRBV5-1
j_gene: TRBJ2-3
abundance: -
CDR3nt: TGCGCCAGCAGCACCCAGGGACAGGGGGGACCTAGTGGGACAGATACGCAGTATTTT
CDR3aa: CASSTQGQGGPSGTDTQYF

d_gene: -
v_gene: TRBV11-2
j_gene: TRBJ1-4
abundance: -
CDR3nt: TGTGCCAGCAGCTTAGACGGGGATTGGAAGAAAGGGACAACTAATGAAAAACTGTTTTTT
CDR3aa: CASSLDGDWKKGTTNEKLFF

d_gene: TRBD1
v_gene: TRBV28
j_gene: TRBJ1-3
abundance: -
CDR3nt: TGTGCCAGCAGTATCGGACAGGTCTCTGGAAACACCATATATTTT
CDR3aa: CASSIGQVSGNTIYF

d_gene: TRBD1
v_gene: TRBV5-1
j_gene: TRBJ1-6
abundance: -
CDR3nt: TGCGCCAGCAGCTGGAGTGGGGACAGGGGTAATTCACCCCTCCACTTT
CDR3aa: CASSWSGDRGNSPLHF

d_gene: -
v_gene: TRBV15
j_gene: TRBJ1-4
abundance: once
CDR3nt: TGTGCCACCAGCAGAGACGGGGGAACTAATGAAAAACTGTTTTTT
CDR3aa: CATSRDGGTNEKLFF

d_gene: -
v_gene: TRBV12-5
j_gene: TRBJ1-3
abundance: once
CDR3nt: TGTGCTAGTGGAGACAACCTCTCTGGAAACACCATATATTTT
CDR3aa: CASGDNLSGNTIYF

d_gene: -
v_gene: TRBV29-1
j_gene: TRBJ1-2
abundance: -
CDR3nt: TGCAGCGCCAGGGACACATACTATGGCTACACCTTC
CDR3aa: CSARDTYYGYTF

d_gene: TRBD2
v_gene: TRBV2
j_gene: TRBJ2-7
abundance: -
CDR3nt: TGTGCCAGCAGTATAGGACTAGCGGGAGGGAAAGAGCAGTACTTC
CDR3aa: CASSIGLAGGKEQYF

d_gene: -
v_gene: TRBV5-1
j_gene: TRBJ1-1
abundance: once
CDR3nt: TGCGCCAGCAGCTCGCGACAGAACTTGAACACTGAAGCTTTCTTT
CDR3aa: CASSSRQNLNTEAFF

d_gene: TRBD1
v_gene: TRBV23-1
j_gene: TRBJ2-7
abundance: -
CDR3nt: TGCGCCAGCAGTCTTAGTCAGGGGGCCGGCTCCTACGAGCAGTACTTC
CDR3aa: CASSLSQGAGSYEQYF

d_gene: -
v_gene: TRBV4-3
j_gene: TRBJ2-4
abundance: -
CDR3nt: TGCGCCAGCAGCCAAGATAGTGGTCACGGAAACATTCAGTACTTC
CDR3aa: CASSQDSGHGNIQYF

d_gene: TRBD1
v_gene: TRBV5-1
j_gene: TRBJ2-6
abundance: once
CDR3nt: TGCGCCAGCAGCGCCGTACCAGGGGGCTCTGGGGCCAACGTCCTGACTTTC
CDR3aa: CASSAVPGGSGANVLTF

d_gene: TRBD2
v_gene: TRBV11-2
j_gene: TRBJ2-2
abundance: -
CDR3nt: TGTGCCAGCAGCCGAACCGGGGCCCTAGCGGGGGGGATCGGCGGGGAGCTGTTTTTT
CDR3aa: CASSRTGALAGGIGGELFF

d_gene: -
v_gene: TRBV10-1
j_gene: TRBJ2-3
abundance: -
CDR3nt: TGCGCCAGCAGTGAGGCCGGTGGGGCCACAGATACGCAGTATTTT
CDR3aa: CASSEAGGATDTQYF

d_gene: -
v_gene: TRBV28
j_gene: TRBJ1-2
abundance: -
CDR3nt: TGTGCCAGCAGTTTATCAGGGATTGGTGGCTACACCTTC
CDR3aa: CASSLSGIGGYTF

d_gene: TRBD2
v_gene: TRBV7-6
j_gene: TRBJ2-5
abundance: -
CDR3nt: TGTGCCAGCAGCTCCTGGACTAGTCAAGAGACCCAGTACTTC
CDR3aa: CASSSWTSQETQYF

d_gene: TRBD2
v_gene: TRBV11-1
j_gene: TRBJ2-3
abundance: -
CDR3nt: TGTGCCAGCAGCCCCGGGACTAGCGGGGGCCCCCCGGATACGCAGTATTTT
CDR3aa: CASSPGTSGGPPDTQYF

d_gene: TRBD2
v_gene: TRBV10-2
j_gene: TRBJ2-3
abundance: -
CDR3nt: TGCGCCAGCTCCCCCGAGGGTAGCGGGAGGCGTGATACGCAGTATTTT
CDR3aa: CASSPEGSGRRDTQYF

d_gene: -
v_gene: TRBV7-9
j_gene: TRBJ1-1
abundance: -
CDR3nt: TGTGCCAGCAGCTTAGACTGGGGCGGGGACACTGAAGCTTTCTTT
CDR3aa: CASSLDWGGDTEAFF

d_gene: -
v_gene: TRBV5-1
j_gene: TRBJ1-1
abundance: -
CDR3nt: TGCGCCAGCAGCTTAAGCGGCCCCCCGATGAACACTGAAGCTTTCTTT
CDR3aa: CASSLSGPPMNTEAFF

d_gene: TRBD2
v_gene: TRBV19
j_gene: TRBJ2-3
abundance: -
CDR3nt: TGTGCCAGTAGTATACTTCTAGCGGGAGGCGGCACAGATACGCAGTATTTT
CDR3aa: CASSILLAGGGTDTQYF